This is a list of T cell receptor beta chains from one sample in a study of Graves' ophthalmopathy and Graves' hyperthyroidism. Each CDR3 protein is one row after TCRdb ran MiXCR on the multiplex PCR reads. The sample includes just over 400,000 distinct CDR3 sequences, under 25% of them seen just once. Sequenced material: peripheral blood. The receptors shown here come from a young woman with stable Graves' hyperthyroidism. Both conserved end residues are part of each CDR3. A D gene is named only where the DNA matches it firmly. Expanded clones get a size class; other rows say once, few or many, or leave the size out.

>TRBJ2-7|many|TRBV29-1|NA
CSAGTETYEQYF
TGCAGCGCTGGGACTGAGACCTACGAGCAGTACTTC
>TRBJ2-5|many|TRBV7-9|NA
CASSSGETQYF
TGTGCCAGCAGCTCCGGCGAGACCCAGTACTTC
>TRBJ2-7|NA|TRBV28|NA
CASSSPLGPEQYF
TGTGCCAGCAGTTCTCCTTTGGGCCCCGAGCAGTACTTC
>TRBJ1-2|NA|TRBV12-3/TRBV12-4|NA
CASSAEGAYGYTF
TGTGCCAGCAGTGCAGAGGGAGCCTATGGCTACACCTTC
>TRBJ2-7|many|TRBV6-5|NA
CASSYRRGSANYEQYF
TGTGCCAGCAGTTACAGGAGGGGTAGCGCGAATTACGAGCAGTACTTC
>TRBJ1-6|many|TRBV6-5|NA
CASSYLLQGSPLHF
TGTGCCAGCAGTTACCTGTTACAGGGCTCACCCCTCCACTTT
>TRBJ1-1|NA|TRBV28|NA
CASSLLGKAEAFF
TGTGCCAGCAGTCTTTTAGGGAAAGCTGAAGCTTTCTTT
>TRBJ2-7|many|TRBV19|NA
CASSAAGAGYEQYF
TGTGCCAGTAGTGCCGCGGGGGCGGGATACGAGCAGTACTTC
>TRBJ2-7|many|TRBV2|NA
CASRDGYLCEQYF
TGTGCCAGCAGGGACGGGTATCTGTGCGAGCAGTACTTC
>TRBJ2-3|NA|TRBV6-1|NA
CASSPAAGPSTDTQYF
TGTGCCAGCAGCCCGGCGGCAGGGCCTAGCACAGATACGCAGTATTTT
>TRBJ1-5|many|TRBV4-2|NA
CASSQVGSNQPQHF
TGTGCCAGCAGCCAGGTTGGATCTAATCAGCCCCAGCATTTT
>TRBJ1-5|many|TRBV6-1|NA
CASSERSAGSQPQHF
TGTGCCAGCAGTGAGAGGTCGGCAGGGTCCCAGCCCCAGCATTTT
>TRBJ2-2|NA|TRBV2|NA
CASSENPSNTGELFF
TGTGCCAGCAGTGAGAATCCATCGAACACCGGGGAGCTGTTTTTT
>TRBJ1-5|NA|TRBV12-3/TRBV12-4|NA
CASTPGWDGGIQPQHF
TGTGCCAGCACCCCGGGGTGGGACGGAGGGATCCAGCCCCAGCATTTT
>TRBJ2-2|many|TRBV27|TRBD2
CASSPLTSGSTGELFF
TGTGCCAGCAGTCCCCTCACTAGCGGGAGCACCGGGGAGCTGTTTTTT
>TRBJ1-1|many|TRBV19|TRBD1
CASRPGQGLGDNTEAFF
TGTGCCAGTCGACCGGGACAGGGTTTGGGTGACAACACTGAAGCTTTCTTT
>TRBJ2-7|many|TRBV12-3/TRBV12-4|NA
CASSPDWAGQYF
TGTGCCAGCAGCCCGGACTGGGCAGGGCAGTACTTC
>TRBJ1-6|NA|TRBV12-3/TRBV12-4|NA
CASSFSDDWDSPLHF
TGTGCCAGCAGTTTTAGCGATGATTGGGATTCACCCCTCCACTTT
>TRBJ2-5|NA|TRBV11-2|TRBD1
CASSRIYRGQETQYF
TGTGCCAGCAGTCGAATTTACAGGGGGCAAGAGACCCAGTACTTC
>TRBJ2-7|NA|TRBV6-1|TRBD2
CASSPGRHSYEQYF
TGTGCCAGCAGCCCCGGGAGGCACTCCTACGAGCAGTACTTC
>TRBJ2-5|many|TRBV24-1|TRBD2
CATGGLGKEETQYF
TGTGCCACGGGGGGACTAGGAAAGGAGGAGACCCAGTACTTC
>TRBJ1-5|many|TRBV20-1|TRBD1
CSAREGGQGPSQPQHF
TGCAGTGCTAGAGAGGGTGGACAGGGGCCCAGTCAGCCCCAGCATTTT
>TRBJ2-7|many|TRBV6-4|TRBD2
CASSADREAGTSGLSSYEQYF
TGTGCCAGCAGTGCCGACAGGGAAGCGGGGACTAGCGGTTTGAGCTCCTACGAGCAGTACTTC
>TRBJ2-5|many|TRBV3-1|NA
CASSQDGTGYVETQYF
TGTGCCAGCAGCCAAGACGGTACAGGGTACGTGGAGACCCAGTACTTC
>TRBJ2-7|many|TRBV12-3/TRBV12-4|TRBD1
CASRSGALDRAAYEQYF
TGTGCCAGCAGATCTGGAGCTTTAGACAGGGCGGCCTACGAGCAGTACTTC
>TRBJ2-7|medium-sized|TRBV25-1|NA
CASSGQSTSYEQYF
TGTGCCAGCAGTGGGCAGAGTACCTCCTACGAGCAGTACTTC